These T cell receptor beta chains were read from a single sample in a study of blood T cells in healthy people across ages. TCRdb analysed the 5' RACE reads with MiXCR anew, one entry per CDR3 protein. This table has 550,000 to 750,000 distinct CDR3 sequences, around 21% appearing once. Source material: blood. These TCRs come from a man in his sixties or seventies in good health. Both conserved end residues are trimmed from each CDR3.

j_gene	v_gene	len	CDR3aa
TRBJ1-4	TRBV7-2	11	ASSYTGYEKLF
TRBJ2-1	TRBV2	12	ASIAGSSYNEQF
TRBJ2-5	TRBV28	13	ASSAGQGMIETQY
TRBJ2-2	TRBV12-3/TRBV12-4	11	ASRTQNTGELF
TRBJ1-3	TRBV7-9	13	ASSPTDRGRNTIY
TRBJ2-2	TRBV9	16	ASSSRTSGRANTGELF
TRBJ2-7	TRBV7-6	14	ASSSRTSGRVYEQY
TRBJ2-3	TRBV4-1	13	ASSQKEGSRDTQY
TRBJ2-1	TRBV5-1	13	ASSQLAGEYNEQF
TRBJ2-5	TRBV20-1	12	SARDPLAEEIQY
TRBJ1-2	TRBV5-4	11	ASSATVNYGYT
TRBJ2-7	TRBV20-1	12	SARLDGRAYEQY
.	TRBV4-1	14	ASSQDRTSGSYEQY